These 5 T cell receptor beta chains originate from one sample sequenced in a study of T cell responses to AZD1222 COVID-19 vaccine. Measured with immunoSEQ multiplex PCR; TCRdb has only the in-frame clones, and not every one. This sample carries about 82,000 clones, 70% to 90% of them seen once, and the ten largest clones take 5.7%. The input for sequencing was peripheral blood, taken on day 0 of AZD1222 vaccination. The receptors stem from an adult in good health.

The chain couples TRBV6-2 or TRBV6-3 to TRBJ2-7, with D perhaps TRBD2 (6 bases). Between the trimmed V and J ends, which lost 2 bases and 2 bases, there was a span of 22 bases. The CDR3 is 18 residues long. The germline gives CDR1 MNHEY, CDR2 SVGEGT. The CDR3 is CASSYPALSATRTYEQYF. The CDR3 DNA reads as TGTGCCAGCAGTTACCCCGCTTTAAGCGCGACTAGAACCTACGAGCAGTACTTC.

This chain's CDR3 is CASSSGPRGYF. In DNA form, the CDR3 reads TGTGCCAGCAGCTCCGGACCTCGGGGGTACTTC. This sequence joins TRBV7-9 and TRBJ2-7; D may be TRBD2 (5 bases). The V gene's germline CDR1 is SEHNR and CDR2 FQNEAQ (reference sequence). The V end was cut by 4 bases, the J end by 12 bases, with 13 bases between. The CDR3 has 11 amino acids.

This chain joins TRBV6-5 and TRBJ2-7, with 10 positions matching TRBD1. Per the germline V gene, CDR1 is MNHEY and CDR2 is SVGAGI. The CDR3 totals 12 residues. J gave up 3 bases and V 8 bases, and 1 base lay outside the gene matches. This CDR3 is CASGQGGYEQYF. As DNA, the CDR3 is TGTGCCAGCGGACAGGGGGGCTACGAGCAGTACTTC.

The V and J genes are TRBV19 and TRBJ2-1, with D perhaps matching TRBD1 (6 bases). Trimming took off 6 bases at V and 8 bases at J, with 20 bases between the two ends. The CDR3 contains 15 residues. Germline V lookup: CDR1 LNHDA, CDR2 SQIVND (reference sequence). CDR3 sequence (DNA): TGTGCCAGTAGCACCACCGGGACATATAAGGATGAGCAGTTCTTC. It translates to CASSTTGTYKDEQFF.

This rearrangement joins TRBV5-4 to TRBJ2-3, with 9 positions matching TRBD2. Per germline, CDR1 SGHNT and CDR2 YYREEE (reference sequence). V lost 4 bases and J lost 13; bases outside the gene matches: 7. The CDR3 is 12 amino acids. The CDR3: CASSPLAGREYF. The CDR3 coding sequence is TGTGCCAGCAGCCCACTAGCGGGTCGGGAGTATTTT.